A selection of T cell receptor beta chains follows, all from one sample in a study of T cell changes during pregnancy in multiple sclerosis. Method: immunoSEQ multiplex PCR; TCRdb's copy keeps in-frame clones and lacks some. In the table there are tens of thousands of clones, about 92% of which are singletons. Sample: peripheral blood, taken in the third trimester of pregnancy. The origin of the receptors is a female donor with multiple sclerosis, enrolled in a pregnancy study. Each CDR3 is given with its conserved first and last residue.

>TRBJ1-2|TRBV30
CAWSVWRVEYGYTF
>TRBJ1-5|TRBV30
CAWSVRTGGYQPQHF
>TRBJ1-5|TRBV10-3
CAISELGAGQPQHF
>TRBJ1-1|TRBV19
CASRPGGRSEAFF
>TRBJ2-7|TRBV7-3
CASSKTGTVSYEQYF
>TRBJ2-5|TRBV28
CASSSPPNQETQYF
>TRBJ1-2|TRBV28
CASSRADRAYGYTF
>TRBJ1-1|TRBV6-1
CASSEAQGTNTEAFF
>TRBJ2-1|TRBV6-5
CASSYYPSGPVDEQFF
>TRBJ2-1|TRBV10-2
CASLRTSGSRGNEQFF
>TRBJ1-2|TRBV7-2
CASSYRTGDYGYTF
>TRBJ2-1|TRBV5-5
CASSLLREQFF
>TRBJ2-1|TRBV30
CGLAASSYNEQFF
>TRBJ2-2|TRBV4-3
CASSQGQGMTGELFF
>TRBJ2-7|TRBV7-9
CASSPSGLLHEQYF
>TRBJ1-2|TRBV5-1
CASRTGANYGYTF
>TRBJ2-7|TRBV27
CASSFRDRESYEQYF
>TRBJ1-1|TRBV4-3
CASSQEAGVIAEAFF
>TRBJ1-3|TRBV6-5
CASRRGGPSGNTIYF
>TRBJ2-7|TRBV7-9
CASTLGTLTSYEQYF
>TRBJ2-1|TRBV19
CASSMGTGEGFNEQFF
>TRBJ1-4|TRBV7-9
CASSWSNEKLFF
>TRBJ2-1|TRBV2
CASSEVERNRNEQFF
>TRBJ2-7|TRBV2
CASATSGIYEQYF
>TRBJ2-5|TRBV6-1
CASSELAGGPETQYF
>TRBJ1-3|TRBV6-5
CASSRTGGTGNTIYF
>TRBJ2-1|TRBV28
CASSSPSSFSYNEQFF
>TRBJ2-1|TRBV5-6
CASSSRTSLRFSNEQFF
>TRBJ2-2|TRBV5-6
CASSFVEKGGELFF
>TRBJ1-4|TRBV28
CASSDGSLNEKLFF
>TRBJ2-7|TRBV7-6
CASSPLGQVSHEQYF
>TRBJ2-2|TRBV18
CASSPTNANTGELFF
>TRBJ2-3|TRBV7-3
CASSSGLAGTDTQYF
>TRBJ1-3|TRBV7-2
CASSSTGQTNLFSGNTIYF
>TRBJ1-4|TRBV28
CASSFRTGGREKLFF
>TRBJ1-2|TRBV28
CASSSSGGNYGYTF
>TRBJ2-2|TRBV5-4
CASSRGLVRENTGELFF
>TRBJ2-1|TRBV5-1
CASKGAHGSYNEQFF
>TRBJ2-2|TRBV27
CSSGQRFTGELFF
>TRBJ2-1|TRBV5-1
CASSLGLAGYNEQFF
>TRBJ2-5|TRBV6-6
CASSRAGAGETQYF
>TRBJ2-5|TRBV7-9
CASSSFIAGQETQYF
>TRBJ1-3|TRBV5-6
CASSLGQWGLSGNTIYF
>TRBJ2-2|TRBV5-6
CASRIDTGELFF
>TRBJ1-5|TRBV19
CASSIDRGAAQPQHF
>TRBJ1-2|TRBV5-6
CASSLGTGHNYGYTF
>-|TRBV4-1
CASSSLQGISYEQYF
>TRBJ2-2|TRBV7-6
CASSLGQGNTGELFF
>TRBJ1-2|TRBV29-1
CSVEDGQGNDYGYTF
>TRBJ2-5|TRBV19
CASSIRAGEETQYF
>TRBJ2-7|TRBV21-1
CASSKDLGPGYEQYF
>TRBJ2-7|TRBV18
CASSPSGAAYEQYF
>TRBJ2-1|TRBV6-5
CASSSSTTDYNEQFF
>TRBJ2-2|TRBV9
CASSSRDLGGGELFF
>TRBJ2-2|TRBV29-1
CSVEGQGAGELFF
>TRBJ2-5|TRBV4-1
CASSRGVDRLKETQYF
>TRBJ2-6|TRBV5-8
CASSYRDSLLSGANVLTF